This T cell receptor (beta chain) came from a study of cytomegalovirus exposure and HLA in healthy donors. In the case of this clone: The antigen remains unidentified.

The PCR had 60 Vbeta and 13 Jbeta primers. Clones were sequenced by immunoSEQ multiplex PCR, and TCRdb holds only the in-frame ones, with some missing. The sample includes tens of thousands of clones, around nine tenths of them seen just once. Germline CDR1 is WNHNN and CDR2 is SYGVQD (reference sequence). This CDR3 region has 17 residues. The V and J ends lost 5 bases and 6 bases, in that order; junction bases with no gene match: 9. General study points: Sequences of the TCR beta chain were said to predict the HLA-A and HLA-B alleles of most subjects accurately.

The sample comprised PBMCs. The source is a woman younger than 30 in good health and CMV-seronegative. The rearrangement joins TRBV10-1 to TRBJ2-1; TRBD2 matches 14 bases. The chain's CDR3 is CASSSSRLAGGGNEQFF. CDR3 bases: TGCGCCAGCAGTTCTTCCAGACTAGCGGGAGGGGGCAATGAGCAGTTCTTC.